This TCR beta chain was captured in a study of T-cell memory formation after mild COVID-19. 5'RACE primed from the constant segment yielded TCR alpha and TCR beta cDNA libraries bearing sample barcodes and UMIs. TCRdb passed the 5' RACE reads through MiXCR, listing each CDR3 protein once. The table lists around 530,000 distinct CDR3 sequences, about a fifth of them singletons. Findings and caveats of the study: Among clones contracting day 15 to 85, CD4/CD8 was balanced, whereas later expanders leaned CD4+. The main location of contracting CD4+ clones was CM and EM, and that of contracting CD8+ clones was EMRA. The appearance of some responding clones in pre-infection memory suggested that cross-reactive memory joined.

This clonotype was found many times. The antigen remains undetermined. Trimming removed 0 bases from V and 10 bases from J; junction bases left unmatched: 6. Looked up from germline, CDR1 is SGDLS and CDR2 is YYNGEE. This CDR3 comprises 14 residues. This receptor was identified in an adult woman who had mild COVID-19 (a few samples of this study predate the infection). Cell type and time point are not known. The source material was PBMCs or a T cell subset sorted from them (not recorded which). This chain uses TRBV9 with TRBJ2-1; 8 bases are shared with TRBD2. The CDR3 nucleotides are TGTGCCAGCAGCGTAGGGTCAGCGGGAGAAGAGCAGTTCTTC. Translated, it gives CASSVGSAGEEQFF.